This T cell receptor beta chain came from a study of OX40 agonist ivuxolimab in advanced cancers. Profiling relied on immunoSEQ multiplex PCR, and the TCRdb table lists in-frame clones only, not all of them. The table has roughly 67,000 clones, 85% to 90% seen once. A history of autoimmune disease or systemic immunosuppression excluded patients. CDR3 length: 14 amino acids. The V end was cut by 2 bases, the J end by 5 bases, with 8 bases between. CDR1 is SGHDT, CDR2 YYEEEE, per germline. The V call is TRBV5-6, the J call TRBJ1-6; D not certain. The sample here was CD4+ or CD8+ T cells sorted from blood, taken in a trial of the OX40 agonist ivuxolimab. The TCR comes from an adult with an advanced solid tumor such as melanoma, head and neck, liver or kidney cancer. The DNA for the CDR3 is TGTGCCAGCAGCTTAGGCCAGAATAATTCACCCCTCCACTTT. The encoded protein is CASSLGQNNSPLHF. The entire variable domain, with the rest obtained from reference TRBV5-6 and TRBJ1-6, is as follows: DAGVTQSPTHLIKTRGQQVTLRCSPKSGHDTVSWYQQALGQGPQFIFQYYEEEERQRGNFPDRFSGHQFPNYSSELNVNALLLGDSALYLCASSLGQNNSPLHFGNGTRLTVT.